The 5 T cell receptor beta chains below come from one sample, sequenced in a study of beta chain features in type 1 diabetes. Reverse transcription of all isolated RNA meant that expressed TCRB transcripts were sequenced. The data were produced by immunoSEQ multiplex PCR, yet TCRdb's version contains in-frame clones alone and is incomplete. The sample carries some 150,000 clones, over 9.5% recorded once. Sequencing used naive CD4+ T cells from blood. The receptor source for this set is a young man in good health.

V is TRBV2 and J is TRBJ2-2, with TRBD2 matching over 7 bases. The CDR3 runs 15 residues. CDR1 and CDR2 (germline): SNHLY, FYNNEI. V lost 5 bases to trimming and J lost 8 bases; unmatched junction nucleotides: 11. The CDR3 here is CASSPTSRKSGELFF. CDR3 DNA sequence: TGTGCCAGCAGTCCGACTAGCAGAAAGTCGGGGGAGCTGTTTTTT.

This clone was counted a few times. This chain's CDR3 is CASRAGTYNEQFF. The CDR3 DNA is TGCGCCAGCAGGGCAGGGACCTACAATGAGCAGTTCTTC. This chain connects TRBV5-1 to TRBJ2-1; tentative D call: TRBD1 (5 bases). Germline V CDR1 and CDR2: SGHRS, YFSETQ. Trimming cost V 5 bases and J 2 bases, with 8 bases left between them. The CDR3 extends over 13 amino acids.

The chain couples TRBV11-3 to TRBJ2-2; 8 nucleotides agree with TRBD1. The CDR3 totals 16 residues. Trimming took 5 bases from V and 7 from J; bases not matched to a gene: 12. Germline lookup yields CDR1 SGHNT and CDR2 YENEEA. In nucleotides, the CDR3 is TGTGCCAGCAGCGCCACCGGGACAGGAGCCGGCGGGGAGCTGTTTTTT. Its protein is CASSATGTGAGGELFF.

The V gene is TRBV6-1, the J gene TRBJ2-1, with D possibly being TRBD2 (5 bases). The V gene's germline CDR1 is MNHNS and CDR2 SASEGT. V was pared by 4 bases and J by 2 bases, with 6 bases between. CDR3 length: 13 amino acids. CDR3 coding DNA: TGTGCCAGCAGTGGAGGGACCTACAATGAGCAGTTCTTC. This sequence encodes CASSGGTYNEQFF.

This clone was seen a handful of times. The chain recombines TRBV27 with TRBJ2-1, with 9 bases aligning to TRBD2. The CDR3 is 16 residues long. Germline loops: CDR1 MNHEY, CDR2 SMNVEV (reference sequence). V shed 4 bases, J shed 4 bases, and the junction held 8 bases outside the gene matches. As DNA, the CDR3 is TGTGCCAGCAGTTCTCTCCTAGCGGGGATTTACAATGAGCAGTTCTTC. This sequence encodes CASSSLLAGIYNEQFF.